Below, 2 T cell receptor beta chains from the same sample are listed, as sequenced in a study of T cells in narcolepsy. Repertoires were generated with immunoSEQ multiplex PCR, while TCRdb's copy carries only in-frame clones and drops some. Of around 42,000 clones in the sample, roughly 88% were seen once. Sequencing was done on a sample of CD45RA- memory CD4+ T cells from PBMCs. These receptors were collected from a human donor with narcolepsy.

This sequence joins TRBV7-2 and TRBJ2-2, with 8 bases matching TRBD1. The CDR3 is 15 amino acids. The V and J ends lost 6 bases and 4 bases, in that order; junction bases with no gene match: 7. The germline gives CDR1 SGHTA, CDR2 FQGNSA. Written as DNA, the CDR3 is TGTGCCAGCAGTCGGGACAGGCCTCCCACCGGGGAGCTGTTTTTT. Residues: CASSRDRPPTGELFF. Supplemented by reference TRBV7-2 and TRBJ2-2, the full variable domain reads GAGVSQSPSNKVTEKGKDVELRCDPISGHTALYWYRQSLGQGLEFLIYFQGNSAPDKSGLPSDRFSAERTGGSVSTLTIQRTQQEDSAVYLCASSRDRPPTGELFFGEGSRLTVL.

V usage is TRBV11-3 and J usage is TRBJ1-6, with D tentatively TRBD1 (6 bases). This CDR3 region has 17 residues. V was clipped by 6 bases and J by 8 bases, with 23 bases between them. The germline CDR1 and CDR2 sequences are SGHNT and YENEEA. CDR3 protein: CASRHTAFAGVHSPLHF. DNA of the CDR3: TGTGCCAGCAGACACACCGCGTTCGCAGGGGTTCATTCACCCCTCCACTTT.